Below, 6 T cell receptor beta chains from the same sample are listed, as sequenced in a study of CD8+ T cells in alopecia areata. Extracted RNA was reverse transcribed into cDNA, the sequencing template. Sequencing used immunoSEQ multiplex PCR; TCRdb keeps in-frame clones, though not all of them. The sample holds roughly 150,000 clones, around 50% seen once. The material sequenced was CD8+ T cells sorted from blood, taken at week 0. Receptors were obtained from a human donor with alopecia areata.

This clone was recorded a few times. V is TRBV29-1 and J is TRBJ2-1; 8 bases are a match to TRBD1. V dropped 5 bases and J dropped 0; count of bases not matched to a gene: 0. Germline loops: CDR1 SQVTM, CDR2 ANQGSEA. The CDR3 runs 13 residues. The CDR3 DNA sequence: TGCAGCGTTACAGGGGGCTCCTACAATGAGCAGTTCTTC. As protein: CSVTGGSYNEQFF.

The chain couples TRBV4-1 to TRBJ1-2; the match to TRBD1 covers 8 bases. Germline V gene sequence: CDR1 MGHRA, CDR2 YSYEKL. The CDR3 contains 14 residues. V was pared by 0 bases and J by 6 bases, with 3 bases of the junction left unmatched. The DNA for the CDR3 is TGCGCCAGCAGCCAAGATTCCAGGGGGCATGGCTACACCTTC. Translated, it gives CASSQDSRGHGYTF.

This chain connects TRBV13 to TRBJ1-1; 10 nucleotides line up with TRBD1. Germline CDR1 and CDR2: PRHDT and FYEKMQ (reference sequence). The CDR3 runs to 16 residues. J gave up 3 bases and V 1 base, and 5 bases lay outside the gene matches. The CDR3 is CASSLDVGTGDTEAFF. The CDR3 DNA reads TGTGCCAGCAGCTTAGACGTCGGGACAGGGGACACTGAAGCTTTCTTT.

The V gene is TRBV30, the J gene TRBJ1-4; 7 bases agree with TRBD1. Germline CDR1 reads GTSNPN; CDR2 reads SVGIG (reference sequence). The CDR3 covers 14 residues. Trimming at V came to 5 bases and at J to 2 bases, leaving 5 bases not matched to a gene. The CDR3 sequence is CAWGLTGTNEKLFF. The DNA for the CDR3 is TGTGCCTGGGGCCTGACAGGGACTAATGAAAAACTGTTTTTT.

The rearrangement joins TRBV2 to TRBJ1-2; no definite D call. The CDR3 totals 13 residues. CDR1 is SNHLY, CDR2 FYNNEI, per germline. Trimming removed 0 bases from V and 4 bases from J, with 6 bases in between. CDR3 nucleotides: TGTGCCAGCAGTGAAGCTTCACCCTATGGCTACACCTTC. This codes for CASSEASPYGYTF.

The V call is TRBV6-1, the J call TRBJ1-1; tentative D call: TRBD1 (5 bases). There are 14 residues in the CDR3. Germline V gene sequence: CDR1 MNHNS, CDR2 SASEGT. Trimming left V 6 bases short and J 2 bases short, with 13 bases between. Here the CDR3 reads CASSVRAFNTEAFF. CDR3 in DNA: TGTGCCAGCAGCGTCAGGGCCTTCAACACTGAAGCTTTCTTT.